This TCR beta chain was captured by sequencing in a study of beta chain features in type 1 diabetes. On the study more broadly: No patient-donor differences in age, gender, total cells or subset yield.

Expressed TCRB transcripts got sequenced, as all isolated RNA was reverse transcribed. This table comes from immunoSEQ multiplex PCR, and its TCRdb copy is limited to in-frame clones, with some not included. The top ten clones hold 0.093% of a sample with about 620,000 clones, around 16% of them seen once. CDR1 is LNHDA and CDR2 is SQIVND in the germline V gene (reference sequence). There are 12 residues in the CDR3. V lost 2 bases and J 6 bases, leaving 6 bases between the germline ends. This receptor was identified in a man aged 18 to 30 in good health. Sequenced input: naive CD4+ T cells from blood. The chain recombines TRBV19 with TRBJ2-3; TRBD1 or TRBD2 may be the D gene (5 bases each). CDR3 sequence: CASSIWGDTQYF. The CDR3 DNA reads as TGTGCCAGTAGTATATGGGGGGATACGCAGTATTTT.